Listed below are T cell receptor beta chains from one sample, sequenced in a study of T cells after yellow fever vaccination. TCRdb reprocessed the 5' RACE reads via MiXCR and lists one record per CDR3 protein. The sample yields about 630,000 distinct CDR3 sequences, 9% to 15% seen once. This material consisted of PBMCs, taken on the day of the yellow fever booster vaccination. Receptors were obtained from a man aged 25-45 years who received the YFV17D yellow fever vaccine. Both conserved end residues are part of each CDR3. A D gene is named only where the DNA matches it firmly. Clone size is not always given. Where it is, it says once, few, many or a class for expanded clones.

d_call: -
j_call: TRBJ2-1
v_call: TRBV20-1
clone_size: -
cdr3_aa: CSAREGSIDNEQFF
cdr3_nt: TGCAGTGCTAGAGAGGGGAGTATCGACAATGAGCAGTTCTTC

d_call: TRBD2
j_call: TRBJ2-3
v_call: TRBV19
clone_size: few
cdr3_aa: CASSRIAGGISDTQYF
cdr3_nt: TGTGCCAGTAGTAGAATAGCGGGAGGGATATCAGATACGCAGTATTTT

d_call: -
j_call: TRBJ2-7
v_call: TRBV20-1
clone_size: -
cdr3_aa: CSARTRSSTRSEQYF
cdr3_nt: TGCAGTGCTAGAACTCGGTCCTCTACTAGAAGCGAGCAGTACTTC

d_call: TRBD2
j_call: TRBJ2-5
v_call: TRBV7-2
clone_size: -
cdr3_aa: CASSRSGGKTQYF
cdr3_nt: TGTGCCAGCAGCCGTTCGGGGGGGAAGACCCAGTACTTC

d_call: -
j_call: TRBJ2-2
v_call: TRBV5-5
clone_size: many
cdr3_aa: CASSTTGKGELFF
cdr3_nt: TGTGCCAGCAGCACAACAGGGAAAGGGGAGCTGTTTTTT

d_call: -
j_call: TRBJ2-1
v_call: TRBV19
clone_size: -
cdr3_aa: CASSISRGSYNEQFF
cdr3_nt: TGTGCCAGTAGTATATCCAGGGGCTCCTACAATGAGCAGTTCTTC

d_call: -
j_call: TRBJ2-3
v_call: TRBV5-4
clone_size: -
cdr3_aa: CASSKGQDTQYF
cdr3_nt: TGTGCCAGCAGCAAAGGGCAGGATACGCAGTATTTT

d_call: -
j_call: TRBJ1-2
v_call: TRBV7-6
clone_size: few
cdr3_aa: CASIHGQGTSGYTF
cdr3_nt: TGTGCCAGCATCCACGGGCAGGGTACATCCGGCTACACCTTC

d_call: TRBD2
j_call: TRBJ2-2
v_call: TRBV7-8
clone_size: many
cdr3_aa: CASSITGTTNTGELFF
cdr3_nt: TGTGCCAGCAGCATCACCGGGACTACGAACACCGGGGAGCTGTTTTTT

d_call: -
j_call: TRBJ2-7
v_call: TRBV3-1
clone_size: -
cdr3_aa: CASSHIGEQYF
cdr3_nt: TGTGCCAGCAGCCATATCGGGGAGCAGTACTTC

d_call: -
j_call: TRBJ1-5
v_call: TRBV9
clone_size: few
cdr3_aa: CASSVDPSRGQPQHF
cdr3_nt: TGTGCCAGCAGCGTAGATCCCTCGAGAGGTCAGCCCCAGCATTTT

d_call: TRBD2
j_call: TRBJ2-7
v_call: TRBV7-2
clone_size: -
cdr3_aa: CASSLALAGPSYEQYF
cdr3_nt: TGTGCCAGCAGCTTAGCTCTAGCGGGTCCCTCGTACGAGCAGTACTTC

d_call: TRBD2
j_call: TRBJ2-1
v_call: TRBV20-1
clone_size: few
cdr3_aa: CSARVPFSGRVRYEQFF
cdr3_nt: TGCAGTGCTAGAGTCCCTTTTAGCGGGAGGGTTAGGTATGAGCAGTTCTTC

d_call: TRBD1
j_call: TRBJ2-1
v_call: TRBV7-9
clone_size: many
cdr3_aa: CASSLGQGKNEQFF
cdr3_nt: TGTGCCAGCAGCTTAGGACAGGGGAAGAATGAGCAGTTCTTC

d_call: -
j_call: TRBJ2-3
v_call: TRBV5-4
clone_size: -
cdr3_aa: CASSLEMGRTDTQYF
cdr3_nt: TGTGCCAGCAGCTTGGAAATGGGACGGACAGATACGCAGTATTTT

d_call: -
j_call: TRBJ2-1
v_call: TRBV5-1
clone_size: -
cdr3_aa: CASSRQGGGNEQFF
cdr3_nt: TGCGCCAGCAGTCGGCAGGGGGGAGGCAATGAGCAGTTCTTC

d_call: TRBD2
j_call: TRBJ2-1
v_call: TRBV19
clone_size: -
cdr3_aa: CASSTQAGGSYNEQFF
cdr3_nt: TGTGCCAGTAGTACTCAAGCGGGAGGGTCCTACAATGAGCAGTTCTTC

d_call: TRBD2
j_call: TRBJ2-1
v_call: TRBV7-8
clone_size: few
cdr3_aa: CASSRGQLAGGHRYNEQFF
cdr3_nt: TGTGCCAGCAGCCGTGGCCAACTAGCGGGAGGGCATCGATACAATGAGCAGTTCTTC

d_call: -
j_call: TRBJ2-1
v_call: TRBV5-4
clone_size: -
cdr3_aa: CASSFGDNNEQFF
cdr3_nt: TGTGCCAGCAGCTTTGGGGATAACAATGAGCAGTTCTTC

d_call: TRBD2
j_call: TRBJ2-2
v_call: TRBV6-1
clone_size: -
cdr3_aa: CASKAGTNTGELFF
cdr3_nt: TGTGCCAGCAAAGCGGGAACTAACACCGGGGAGCTGTTTTTT

d_call: -
j_call: TRBJ2-7
v_call: TRBV10-1
clone_size: few
cdr3_aa: CASSIQRGSELYF
cdr3_nt: TGCGCCAGCAGCATCCAACGGGGTTCGGAGCTGTACTTC

d_call: -
j_call: TRBJ1-5
v_call: TRBV27
clone_size: few
cdr3_aa: CASSFSKNQPQHF
cdr3_nt: TGTGCCAGCAGTTTCTCCAAAAATCAGCCCCAGCATTTT

d_call: -
j_call: TRBJ2-1
v_call: TRBV6-5
clone_size: -
cdr3_aa: CASSYLSDPSSYNEQFF
cdr3_nt: TGTGCCAGCAGTTACCTCTCGGACCCGAGCTCCTACAATGAGCAGTTCTTC

d_call: TRBD2
j_call: TRBJ2-1
v_call: TRBV6-5
clone_size: -
cdr3_aa: CASSYFQRGSSYNEQFF
cdr3_nt: TGTGCCAGCAGTTATTTCCAGCGGGGGAGCTCCTACAATGAGCAGTTCTTC

d_call: -
j_call: TRBJ2-7
v_call: TRBV20-1
clone_size: -
cdr3_aa: CSATGADSSYEQYF
cdr3_nt: TGCAGTGCTACGGGGGCGGATAGCTCCTACGAGCAGTACTTC

d_call: -
j_call: TRBJ2-5
v_call: TRBV29-1
clone_size: few
cdr3_aa: CSVEIPGRETQYF
cdr3_nt: TGCAGCGTTGAAATCCCAGGGAGAGAGACCCAGTACTTC

d_call: TRBD2
j_call: TRBJ2-7
v_call: TRBV6-2/TRBV6-3
clone_size: -
cdr3_aa: CASLRGSGGSYKQYF
cdr3_nt: TGTGCCAGCCTCCGGGGAAGCGGGGGATCCTACAAGCAGTACTTC

d_call: TRBD2
j_call: TRBJ2-1
v_call: TRBV6-5
clone_size: -
cdr3_aa: CASSSLTSGPTMEQFF
cdr3_nt: TGTGCCAGCAGTTCTTTGACTAGCGGTCCTACAATGGAGCAGTTCTTC

d_call: TRBD1
j_call: TRBJ2-3
v_call: TRBV11-2
clone_size: -
cdr3_aa: CASGTGTGGKDTQYF
cdr3_nt: TGTGCCAGCGGTACCGGGACAGGGGGCAAAGATACGCAGTATTTT

d_call: -
j_call: TRBJ2-3
v_call: TRBV9
clone_size: few
cdr3_aa: CASSVFSVDTQYF
cdr3_nt: TGTGCCAGCAGCGTTTTTAGCGTTGATACGCAGTATTTT

d_call: -
j_call: TRBJ2-7
v_call: TRBV5-1
clone_size: few
cdr3_aa: CASSLTLTYEQYF
cdr3_nt: TGCGCCAGCAGCTTGACACTCACCTACGAGCAGTACTTC

d_call: -
j_call: TRBJ1-2
v_call: TRBV12-3/TRBV12-4
clone_size: few
cdr3_aa: CASSFSVRSGNGYTF
cdr3_nt: TGTGCCAGCAGTTTTTCCGTCCGGAGCGGTAATGGCTACACCTTC

d_call: -
j_call: TRBJ1-2
v_call: TRBV3-1
clone_size: -
cdr3_aa: CASSSSVVFRYGYTF
cdr3_nt: TGTGCCAGCAGCTCTTCGGTCGTGTTTCGGTATGGCTACACCTTC

d_call: -
j_call: TRBJ1-3
v_call: TRBV20-1
clone_size: -
cdr3_aa: CSARDQWSGNTIYF
cdr3_nt: TGCAGTGCTAGAGATCAGTGGTCTGGAAACACCATATATTTT

d_call: -
j_call: TRBJ2-2
v_call: TRBV12-3/TRBV12-4
clone_size: many
cdr3_aa: CASSPTVTNTGELFF
cdr3_nt: TGTGCCAGCAGCCCGACGGTCACGAACACCGGGGAGCTGTTTTTT

d_call: -
j_call: TRBJ1-4
v_call: TRBV12-3/TRBV12-4
clone_size: -
cdr3_aa: CASSPGTVLNEKLFF
cdr3_nt: TGTGCCAGCAGCCCCGGGACGGTACTCAATGAAAAACTGTTTTTT

d_call: TRBD2
j_call: TRBJ2-5
v_call: TRBV20-1
clone_size: -
cdr3_aa: CSASSLAGAQETQYF
cdr3_nt: TGCAGTGCTAGCAGCCTAGCGGGAGCGCAAGAGACCCAGTACTTC

d_call: TRBD2
j_call: TRBJ2-5
v_call: TRBV10-3
clone_size: -
cdr3_aa: CATGLAKETQYF
cdr3_nt: TGTGCCACCGGACTAGCGAAAGAGACCCAGTACTTC

d_call: -
j_call: TRBJ2-2
v_call: TRBV7-8
clone_size: few
cdr3_aa: CASSFFRGELFF
cdr3_nt: TGTGCCAGCAGCTTTTTCCGCGGGGAGCTGTTTTTT

d_call: -
j_call: TRBJ2-5
v_call: TRBV9
clone_size: few
cdr3_aa: CASSVEVSGKETQYF
cdr3_nt: TGTGCCAGCAGCGTAGAGGTTAGCGGTAAGGAGACCCAGTACTTC

d_call: -
j_call: TRBJ1-1
v_call: TRBV7-6
clone_size: -
cdr3_aa: CASSLVTSGSSMNTEAFF
cdr3_nt: TGTGCCAGCAGCTTAGTGACGTCGGGCAGCTCCATGAACACTGAAGCTTTCTTT

d_call: -
j_call: TRBJ1-1
v_call: TRBV29-1
clone_size: -
cdr3_aa: CGGGRMNTEAFF
cdr3_nt: TGCGGCGGAGGGAGAATGAACACTGAAGCTTTCTTT

d_call: -
j_call: TRBJ2-7
v_call: TRBV10-3
clone_size: -
cdr3_aa: CAIRRDGGGSGQYF
cdr3_nt: TGTGCCATCAGAAGGGATGGAGGGGGATCAGGGCAGTACTTC

d_call: TRBD2
j_call: TRBJ2-7
v_call: TRBV5-1
clone_size: many
cdr3_aa: CASSLSATSGTYEQYF
cdr3_nt: TGCGCCAGCAGCTTGTCCGCGACTAGCGGAACCTACGAGCAGTACTTC

d_call: TRBD1
j_call: TRBJ2-1
v_call: TRBV5-1
clone_size: few
cdr3_aa: CASSLWEKGQASSYNEQFF
cdr3_nt: TGCGCCAGCAGCTTGTGGGAGAAAGGACAGGCTAGCTCCTACAATGAGCAGTTCTTC

d_call: -
j_call: TRBJ2-1
v_call: TRBV2
clone_size: few
cdr3_aa: CASSDLGTLEEQFF
cdr3_nt: TGTGCCAGCAGTGACCTCGGGACCCTCGAGGAGCAGTTCTTC

d_call: TRBD2
j_call: TRBJ2-1
v_call: TRBV18
clone_size: few
cdr3_aa: CASSPPRTSGTYNEQFF
cdr3_nt: TGTGCCAGCTCACCCCCTCGGACTAGCGGAACCTACAATGAGCAGTTCTTC

d_call: TRBD2
j_call: TRBJ2-5
v_call: TRBV6-1
clone_size: few
cdr3_aa: CASSPTSGRTQETQYF
cdr3_nt: TGTGCCAGCAGCCCGACTAGCGGGAGAACCCAAGAGACCCAGTACTTC